This T cell receptor beta chain emerged from a study of shared clonotypes between healthy human individuals. Deep-level running was used for the assay. Clones were read by immunoSEQ multiplex PCR, and TCRdb kept only the in-frame ones, dropping some. The table lists hundreds of thousands of clones, more than 95% of them singletons. Trimming left V 1 base short and J 1 base short, with 6 bases between. The CDR3 is made up of 14 amino acids. In germline, CDR1 is MNHNS, CDR2 SASEGT. Specimen: naive CD4+ T cells sorted from blood. Subset here: CD45RA+ positively selected. The clonotype was recovered from a woman younger than 45 in good health. The chain is built from TRBV6-1 and TRBJ2-3, with no clear D. The CDR3 bases are TGTGCCAGCAGTGAAGACTACCGCACAGATACGCAGTATTTT. It encodes CASSEDYRTDTQYF.